Listed below are T cell receptor beta chains from one sample, sequenced in a study of blood T cells in healthy people across ages. TCRdb recomputed calls from the 5' RACE reads with MiXCR, one row per CDR3 protein. The data hold about 1.6 million distinct CDR3 sequences, with 34% observed a single time. Material: blood. The receptor set was obtained from a woman in her 30s in good health. Both conserved end residues are trimmed from each CDR3. The order of the fields is J gene, V gene, CDR3 protein.

J gene: TRBJ2-4
V gene: TRBV29-1
CDR3 protein: SVELQGKNIQY

J gene: TRBJ2-7
V gene: TRBV20-1
CDR3 protein: SATGLAGKTYEQY

J gene: TRBJ1-2
V gene: TRBV3-1
CDR3 protein: ASSHRTVDYT

J gene: TRBJ2-1
V gene: TRBV28
CDR3 protein: ASSPNEGLAGYNEQF

J gene: TRBJ1-1
V gene: TRBV7-9
CDR3 protein: ASSTHVGVGTEAF

J gene: TRBJ1-2
V gene: TRBV12-3/TRBV12-4
CDR3 protein: ASSLARGGPIYGYT

J gene: TRBJ2-7
V gene: TRBV2
CDR3 protein: AVRDRLTYEQY

J gene: TRBJ2-5
V gene: TRBV9
CDR3 protein: ASSITVAGSQETQY

J gene: TRBJ2-3
V gene: TRBV12-3/TRBV12-4
CDR3 protein: ASSFGSADAQY

J gene: TRBJ2-1
V gene: TRBV20-1
CDR3 protein: SATITGLAGYPYNEQF

J gene: TRBJ1-2
V gene: TRBV27
CDR3 protein: ASSLSLEGGGYGYT

J gene: TRBJ1-2
V gene: TRBV27
CDR3 protein: ASTSGTSNYGYT

J gene: TRBJ1-5
V gene: TRBV19
CDR3 protein: ASSIAGPNQPQH

J gene: TRBJ2-1
V gene: TRBV11-2
CDR3 protein: ASSSWRGGISYNEQF

J gene: TRBJ2-3
V gene: TRBV7-9
CDR3 protein: ASSKEGKITDTQY

J gene: TRBJ1-5
V gene: TRBV27
CDR3 protein: ASTESGNQPRH

J gene: TRBJ2-3
V gene: TRBV7-3
CDR3 protein: ASSLGRSRTDTQY

J gene: TRBJ2-2
V gene: TRBV11-2
CDR3 protein: ASSYTRSTGELF

J gene: TRBJ1-2
V gene: TRBV20-1
CDR3 protein: STRDQRDGEYYGYT

J gene: TRBJ2-3
V gene: TRBV6-2/TRBV6-3
CDR3 protein: ASSYPTSGGSTDTRY

J gene: TRBJ2-1
V gene: TRBV6-2/TRBV6-3
CDR3 protein: ASSYPSGGSYNEQF

J gene: TRBJ1-3
V gene: TRBV12-3/TRBV12-4
CDR3 protein: TSSSGQSSGNTIY

J gene: TRBJ2-7
V gene: TRBV15
CDR3 protein: ATSPPSQGTYEQY

J gene: TRBJ2-3
V gene: TRBV20-1
CDR3 protein: SAGDSGSTDTQY

J gene: TRBJ2-1
V gene: TRBV3-1
CDR3 protein: ASSQVGTSGDNEQF

J gene: TRBJ2-7
V gene: TRBV3-1
CDR3 protein: ASSQDPLTGDSYEQY

J gene: TRBJ2-3
V gene: TRBV5-6
CDR3 protein: ASSPAGTVFTDTQY

J gene: TRBJ2-7
V gene: TRBV29-1
CDR3 protein: SVQAGFYEQY

J gene: TRBJ2-7
V gene: TRBV20-1
CDR3 protein: SAGGSILSSSYEQY

J gene: TRBJ2-7
V gene: TRBV6-2/TRBV6-3
CDR3 protein: ASSRVLGHDAYEQY

J gene: TRBJ1-2
V gene: TRBV12-3/TRBV12-4
CDR3 protein: ASSHLPEEYGYT

J gene: TRBJ1-1
V gene: TRBV9
CDR3 protein: ASSGRVDRGNTEAF

J gene: TRBJ2-1
V gene: TRBV27
CDR3 protein: ASSSGLAGGSSYNEQF

J gene: TRBJ2-3
V gene: TRBV7-9
CDR3 protein: ASSSNRGADTQY

J gene: TRBJ2-5
V gene: TRBV20-1
CDR3 protein: SGQGGTETQY

J gene: TRBJ2-7
V gene: TRBV7-3
CDR3 protein: ASSPPPTGVGYEQY

J gene: TRBJ1-2
V gene: TRBV20-1
CDR3 protein: SAISDRLGDYGYT

J gene: TRBJ2-3
V gene: TRBV28
CDR3 protein: ASSLSSQRTGGVADTQY

J gene: TRBJ2-3
V gene: TRBV21-1
CDR3 protein: ASSKEWDPHGSDTQY

J gene: TRBJ1-2
V gene: TRBV12-3/TRBV12-4
CDR3 protein: ASSPSGTFYGYT

J gene: TRBJ2-4
V gene: TRBV11-2
CDR3 protein: ASTATGGNIQY

J gene: TRBJ2-1
V gene: TRBV5-4
CDR3 protein: ASSPFNSGREDEQF

J gene: TRBJ2-1
V gene: TRBV19
CDR3 protein: ASSLTSGVQYEQF

J gene: TRBJ1-2
V gene: TRBV29-1
CDR3 protein: SVHDRGGYGYT

J gene: TRBJ2-5
V gene: TRBV12-3/TRBV12-4
CDR3 protein: ASRKQGAETQY

J gene: TRBJ1-2
V gene: TRBV30
CDR3 protein: AWSGGGGYT

J gene: TRBJ2-7
V gene: TRBV20-1
CDR3 protein: SAPGGKTYEQY

J gene: TRBJ2-1
V gene: TRBV9
CDR3 protein: ASSMGGREQF

J gene: TRBJ2-1
V gene: TRBV20-1
CDR3 protein: SARERRLAVYNEQF